A single sample gave rise to the 14 T cell receptor beta chains below, sequenced in a study of T cells in Graves' hyperthyroidism and ophthalmopathy. From RNA transcripts, TCR beta CDR3 regions were amplified. The HTBI primer set served for first-round RT-PCR of the TCR CDR3. TCRdb independently ran MiXCR on the multiplex PCR reads; one entry per CDR3 protein. The sample consists of about 480,000 distinct CDR3 sequences, 13% to 15% of them appearing once. The specimen sequenced was blood. These receptors were obtained from a woman aged 18-29 years with Graves' hyperthyroidism.

The chain joins TRBV5-1 to TRBJ2-7; D not resolved. Germline V CDR1 and CDR2: SGHRS, YFSETQ. Trimming took 1 base from V and 0 from J, leaving 8 bases between them. The CDR3 extends over 14 amino acids. CDR3: CASSLWSSSYEQYF. The CDR3 DNA reads TGCGCCAGCAGCTTGTGGTCCAGCTCCTACGAGCAGTACTTC.

V is TRBV20-1 and J is TRBJ1-1, with a tentative D call TRBD1 (6 bases). This CDR3 region has 13 residues. CDR1 and CDR2 from the germline V gene are DFQATT and SNEGSKA (reference sequence). Between the trimmed V and J ends, which lost 6 bases and 5 bases, there was a span of 16 bases. Here the CDR3 reads CSAPRDMGTEAFF. In DNA, the CDR3 is TGCAGTGCACCCCGGGACATGGGGACTGAAGCTTTCTTT.

The genes are TRBV9 and TRBJ2-3, with TRBD2 matching 7 bases. Germline CDR1 and CDR2: SGDLS and YYNGEE. V lost 0 bases and J lost 4; bases outside the gene matches: 8. The length of the CDR3 is 16 residues. CDR3 DNA: TGTGCCAGCAGCGTAGTAGGTCTAGCGGCCCCAGATACGCAGTATTTT. Its protein is CASSVVGLAAPDTQYF.

This sequence joins TRBV11-1 and TRBJ2-7; no reliable D call. The germline CDR1 and CDR2 sequences are SGHAT and FQDESV (reference sequence). The CDR3 extends over 15 amino acids. With 2 bases removed from V and 2 bases from J, the gap between germline ends came to 13 bases. CDR3 amino acids: CASSLYKGTTYEQYF. The CDR3 DNA sequence: TGTGCCAGCAGCTTATATAAGGGTACTACCTACGAGCAGTACTTC. The whole variable domain, remainder taken from reference TRBV11-1 and TRBJ2-7, is EAEVAQSPRYKITEKSQAVAFWCDPISGHATLYWYRQILGQGPELLVQFQDESVVDDSQLPKDRFSAERLKGVDSTLKIQPAELGDSAMYLCASSLYKGTTYEQYFGPGTRLTVT.

As for this clonotype: This sequence may be a read error, since a much larger clone differs from it by one base. The V call is TRBV6-5, the J call TRBJ1-6; no clear D gene. Germline CDR1 MNHEY, CDR2 SVGAGI. The CDR3 runs 14 residues. The V gene lost 9 bases and the J gene lost 7 bases, with 16 bases spanning the gap. The CDR3 DNA is TGTGCCAGGAGTCTCGAACGTAGGAATTCACCCCTCCACTTT. This codes for CARSLERRNSPLHF.

The table lists this clonotype with many counts. The chain uses TRBV27 and TRBJ1-2, with D possibly matching TRBD1 (5 bases). Germline V CDR1 and CDR2: MNHEY, SMNVEV (reference sequence). Trimming shortened V by 1 base and J by 3 bases, and 9 bases separated the two germline ends. The CDR3 runs to 14 residues. DNA of the CDR3: TGTGCCAGCAGTTTATGGGGACCCCACTATGGCTACACCTTC. Protein: CASSLWGPHYGYTF.

The sample holds many counts of this clonotype. This sequence joins TRBV3-1 and TRBJ2-7, with D uncertain. Germline V lookup: CDR1 LGHDT, CDR2 YNNKEL (reference sequence). This CDR3 has 14 amino acids. Trimming cost V 1 base and J 0 bases, with 7 bases left between them. CDR3 loop: CASSQGFGSYEQYF. In DNA form, the CDR3 reads TGTGCCAGCAGCCAAGGTTTCGGCTCCTACGAGCAGTACTTC.

This clonotype showed up just once. One base away lies a much larger clone, so this may be a sequencing read error. This chain joins TRBV24-1 and TRBJ2-1; TRBD2 aligns across 9 bases. The CDR3 is made up of 13 amino acids. Germline CDR1 is KGHDR and CDR2 is SFDVKD. J lost 12 bases, V lost 3 bases, and 5 bases had no gene match. CDR3 nucleotides: TGTGCCACCAGTGATCTAGCGGGATATGGGCAGTTCTTC. Translation: CATSDLAGYGQFF.

CDR3 in DNA: TGTGCCAGCAGCTTATTGGGCGGGGCAAACACCGGGGAGCTGTTTTTT. This translates into CASSLLGGANTGELFF. The chain joins TRBV7-9 to TRBJ2-2, with D perhaps matching TRBD2 (6 bases). This CDR3 contains 16 residues. V lost 2 bases and J 2 bases, leaving 12 bases between the germline ends. Germline V lookup: CDR1 SEHNR, CDR2 FQNEAQ (reference sequence).

The sample holds a few counts of this clonotype. The J gene is TRBJ2-3, the V gene TRBV7-8; 7 bases map to TRBD2. J was trimmed by 1 base and V by 1 base; bases with no gene match: 8. The germline V gene has CDR1 SGHVS and CDR2 FQNEAQ. The CDR3 has 17 amino acids. Here the CDR3 reads CASSLVGGRAGTDTQYF. For the CDR3, the DNA is TGTGCCAGCAGCTTAGTGGGGGGGAGGGCCGGCACAGATACGCAGTATTTT.

This clonotype was detected ten times or more. This chain uses TRBV3-1 with TRBJ1-1; 11 bases agree with TRBD1. Germline V lookup: CDR1 LGHDT, CDR2 YNNKEL (reference sequence). The J segment lost 4 bases and the V segment lost 0 bases, leaving 7 bases of the junction unmatched. The CDR3 has 17 amino acids. As DNA, the CDR3 is TGTGCCAGCAGCCAAGACCGGACAGGGGGCTCGGGCACTGAAGCTTTCTTT. Residues: CASSQDRTGGSGTEAFF.

This clonotype was detected ten times or more. The rearrangement links TRBV28 to TRBJ1-3; 8 nucleotides align to TRBD1. The CDR3 loop spans 14 amino acids. CDR1 is MDHEN, CDR2 SYDVKM, per germline. Germline trimming cut 4 bases from V and 4 bases from J; bases unmatched to any gene: 3. In nucleotides, the CDR3 is TGTGCCAGCAGTTGGGGGGACAGGGGAAACACCATATATTTT. It codes for CASSWGDRGNTIYF.

This clonotype was observed a handful of times. This sequence joins TRBV20-1 and TRBJ2-1; TRBD2 aligns across 12 bases. Germline V lookup: CDR1 DFQATT, CDR2 SNEGSKA (reference sequence). V dropped 1 base and J dropped 2; count of bases not matched to a gene: 12. This CDR3 has 19 amino acids. CDR3 coding DNA: TGCAGTGCTAGAGGTTATCGGCTAGCGGGAGGGCGAACCTACAATGAGCAGTTCTTC. Encoded protein: CSARGYRLAGGRTYNEQFF.

This clonotype was detected many times. V and J are TRBV2 and TRBJ2-7; D gene uncertain. Germline values: CDR1 SNHLY, CDR2 FYNNEI. Trimming took off 1 base at V and 0 bases at J, with 10 bases between the two ends. This CDR3 region has 15 residues. The CDR3 region has the DNA TGTGCCAGCAGTGAAGGGCACTTGAGCTCCTACGAGCAGTACTTC. It translates to CASSEGHLSSYEQYF.